What follows describes a single TCR beta chain. What it binds is unknown. Per the germline V gene, CDR1 is MNHNS and CDR2 is SASEGT. V shed 6 bases and J 6 bases; nucleotides not matched to a gene: 9. CDR3 length: 16 residues. Patients affected by ophthalmopathy presented a Clinical Activity Score of at least 3, a NOSPECS grade of at least 4, and disease duration below 3 months. The data belong to a study of T cells in Graves' hyperthyroidism and ophthalmopathy. Study outcomes and limitations: Most thyroid-expanded clonotypes above 0.001 were also found in blood.

RNA transcripts gave rise to amplified TCR beta CDR3 regions. The primer set for the first-round RT-PCR of the TCR CDR3 was HTBI. Each CDR3 protein is one row after TCRdb ran MiXCR on the multiplex PCR reads. The table has approximately 600,000 distinct CDR3 sequences, roughly 20% seen once. This rearrangement joins TRBV6-1 to TRBJ2-5, with TRBD2 matching 14 bases. The sequence derives from a man aged 25-45 years with Graves' ophthalmopathy. The sample taken for sequencing was blood. CDR3 protein: CASRSPGLAGVQTQYF. Here the CDR3 DNA reads TGTGCCAGCAGATCTCCGGGACTAGCGGGAGTACAGACCCAGTACTTC.